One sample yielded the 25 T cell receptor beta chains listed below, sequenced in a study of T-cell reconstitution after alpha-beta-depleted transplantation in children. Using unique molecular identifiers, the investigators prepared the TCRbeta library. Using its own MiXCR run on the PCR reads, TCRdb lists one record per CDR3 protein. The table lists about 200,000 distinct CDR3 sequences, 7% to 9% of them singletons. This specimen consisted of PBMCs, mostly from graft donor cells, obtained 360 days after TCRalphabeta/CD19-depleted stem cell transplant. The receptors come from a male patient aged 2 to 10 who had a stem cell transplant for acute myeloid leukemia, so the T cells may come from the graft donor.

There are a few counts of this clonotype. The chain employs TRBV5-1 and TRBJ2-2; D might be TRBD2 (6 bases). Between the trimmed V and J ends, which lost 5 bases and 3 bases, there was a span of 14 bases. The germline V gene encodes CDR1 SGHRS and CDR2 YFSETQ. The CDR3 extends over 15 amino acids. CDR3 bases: TGCGCCAGCAGTCGGGAGTTTGCGGACACCGGGGAGCTGTTTTTT. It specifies CASSREFADTGELFF.

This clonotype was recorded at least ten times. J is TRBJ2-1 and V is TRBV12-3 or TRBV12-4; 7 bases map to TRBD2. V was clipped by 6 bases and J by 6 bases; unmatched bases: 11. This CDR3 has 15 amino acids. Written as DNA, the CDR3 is TGTGCCAGCAGCCGGGGTTGGGGGGGGGTCAATGAGCAGTTCTTC. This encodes CASSRGWGGVNEQFF.

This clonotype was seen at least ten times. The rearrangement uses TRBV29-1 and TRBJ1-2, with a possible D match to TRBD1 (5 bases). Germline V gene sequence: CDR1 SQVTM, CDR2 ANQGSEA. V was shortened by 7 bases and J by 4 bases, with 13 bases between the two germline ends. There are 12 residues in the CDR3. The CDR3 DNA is TGCAGCGCCCCACTGAGGGGCTATGGCTACACCTTC. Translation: CSAPLRGYGYTF.

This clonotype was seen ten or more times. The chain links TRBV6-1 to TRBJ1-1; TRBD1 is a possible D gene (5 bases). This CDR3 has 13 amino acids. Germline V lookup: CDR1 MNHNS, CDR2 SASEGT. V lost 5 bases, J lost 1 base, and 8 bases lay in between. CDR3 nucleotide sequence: TGTGCCAGCAGTCCCGGGACGAACACTGAAGCTTTCTTT. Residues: CASSPGTNTEAFF.

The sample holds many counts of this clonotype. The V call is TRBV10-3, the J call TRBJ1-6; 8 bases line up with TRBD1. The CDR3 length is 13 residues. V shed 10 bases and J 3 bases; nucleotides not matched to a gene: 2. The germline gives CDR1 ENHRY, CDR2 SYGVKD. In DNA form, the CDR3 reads TGTGCCAGCGGACAGGGCTATAATTCACCCCTCCACTTT. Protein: CASGQGYNSPLHF.

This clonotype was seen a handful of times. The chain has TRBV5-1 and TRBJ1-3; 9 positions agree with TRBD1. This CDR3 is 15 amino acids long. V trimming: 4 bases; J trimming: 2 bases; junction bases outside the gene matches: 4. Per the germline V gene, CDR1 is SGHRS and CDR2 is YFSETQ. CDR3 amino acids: CASSPDRGAGNTIYF. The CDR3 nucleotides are TGCGCCAGCAGCCCGGACAGGGGAGCTGGAAACACCATATATTTT.

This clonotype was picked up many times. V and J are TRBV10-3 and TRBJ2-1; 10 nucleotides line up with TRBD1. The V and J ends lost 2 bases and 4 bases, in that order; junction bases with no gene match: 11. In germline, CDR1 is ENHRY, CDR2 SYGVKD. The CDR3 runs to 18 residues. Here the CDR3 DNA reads TGTGCCATCAGTGAGATCCCGGGACAGGGGCGTGGGTACAATGAGCAGTTCTTC. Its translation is CAISEIPGQGRGYNEQFF.

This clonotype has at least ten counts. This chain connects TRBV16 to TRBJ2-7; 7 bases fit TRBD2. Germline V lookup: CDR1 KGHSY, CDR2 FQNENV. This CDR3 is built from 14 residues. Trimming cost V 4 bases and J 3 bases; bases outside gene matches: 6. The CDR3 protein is CASSPFRTSYEQYF. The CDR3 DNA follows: TGTGCCAGCAGCCCCTTTAGGACTAGCTACGAGCAGTACTTC.

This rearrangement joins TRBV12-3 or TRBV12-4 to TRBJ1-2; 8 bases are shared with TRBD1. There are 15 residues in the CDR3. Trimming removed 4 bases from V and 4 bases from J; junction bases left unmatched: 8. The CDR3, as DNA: TGTGCCAGCAGTTCTTCCGGGACAGGCCCCTATGGCTACACCTTC. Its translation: CASSSSGTGPYGYTF.

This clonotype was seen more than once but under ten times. The CDR3 DNA follows: TGCGCCAGCAGCCCGGCGGGGGAAAAAGGGAAGAGGAGTGGCTACACCTTC. Encoded protein: CASSPAGEKGKRSGYTF. This chain connects TRBV5-1 to TRBJ1-2, with D possibly TRBD1 on 5 matching bases. Between the trimmed V and J ends, which lost 4 bases and 7 bases, there was a span of 26 bases. Germline-derived CDR1 and CDR2 are SGHRS and YFSETQ. The CDR3 has 17 amino acids.

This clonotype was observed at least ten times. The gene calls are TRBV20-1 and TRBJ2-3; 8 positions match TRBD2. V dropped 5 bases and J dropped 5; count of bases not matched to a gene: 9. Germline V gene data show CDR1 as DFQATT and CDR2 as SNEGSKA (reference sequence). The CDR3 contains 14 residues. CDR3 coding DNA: TGCAGTGCTCAGACGGGGGGGGCGGTAGATACGCAGTATTTT. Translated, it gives CSAQTGGAVDTQYF.

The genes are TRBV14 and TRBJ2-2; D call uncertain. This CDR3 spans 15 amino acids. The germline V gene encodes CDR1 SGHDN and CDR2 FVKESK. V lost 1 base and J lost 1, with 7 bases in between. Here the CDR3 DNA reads TGTGCCAGCAGCCAAGTTAGGTTGAACACCGGGGAGCTGTTTTTT. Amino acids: CASSQVRLNTGELFF.

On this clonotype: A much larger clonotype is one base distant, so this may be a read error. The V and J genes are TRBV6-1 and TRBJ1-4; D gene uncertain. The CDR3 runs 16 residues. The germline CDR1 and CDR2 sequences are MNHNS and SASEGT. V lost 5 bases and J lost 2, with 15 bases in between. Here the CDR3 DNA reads TGTGCCAGCAGTCCCCGGGTGTGGACGACTAATGAAAAACTGTTTTTT. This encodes CASSPRVWTTNEKLFF.

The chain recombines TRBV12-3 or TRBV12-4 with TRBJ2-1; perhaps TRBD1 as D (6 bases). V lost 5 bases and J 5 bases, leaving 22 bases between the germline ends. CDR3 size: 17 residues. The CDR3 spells CASSLQGPIQRDNEQFF. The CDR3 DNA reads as TGTGCCAGCAGTCTACAGGGACCCATCCAAAGAGACAATGAGCAGTTCTTC.

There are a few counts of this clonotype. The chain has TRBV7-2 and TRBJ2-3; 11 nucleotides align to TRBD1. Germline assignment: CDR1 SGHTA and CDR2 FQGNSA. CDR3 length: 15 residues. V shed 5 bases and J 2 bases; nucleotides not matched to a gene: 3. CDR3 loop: CASSRDRGITDTQYF. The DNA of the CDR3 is TGTGCCAGCAGCAGGGACAGGGGGATCACAGATACGCAGTATTTT. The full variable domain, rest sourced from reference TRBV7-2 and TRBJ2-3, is GAGVSQSPSNKVTEKGKDVELRCDPISGHTALYWYRQSLGQGLEFLIYFQGNSAPDKSGLPSDRFSAERTGGSVSTLTIQRTQQEDSAVYLCASSRDRGITDTQYFGPGTRLTVL.

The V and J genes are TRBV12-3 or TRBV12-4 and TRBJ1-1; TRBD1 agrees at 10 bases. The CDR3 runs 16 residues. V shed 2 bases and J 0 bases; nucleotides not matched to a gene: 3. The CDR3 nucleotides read TGTGCCAGCAGTTTATGGACAGGGGGTTTGAACACTGAAGCTTTCTTT. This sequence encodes CASSLWTGGLNTEAFF.

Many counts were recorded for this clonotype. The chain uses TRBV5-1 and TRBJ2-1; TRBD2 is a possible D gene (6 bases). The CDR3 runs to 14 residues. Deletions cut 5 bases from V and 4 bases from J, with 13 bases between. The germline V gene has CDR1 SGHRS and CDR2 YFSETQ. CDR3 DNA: TGCGCCAGCAGTTTTAGCGGAGCTTACAATGAGCAGTTCTTC. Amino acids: CASSFSGAYNEQFF.

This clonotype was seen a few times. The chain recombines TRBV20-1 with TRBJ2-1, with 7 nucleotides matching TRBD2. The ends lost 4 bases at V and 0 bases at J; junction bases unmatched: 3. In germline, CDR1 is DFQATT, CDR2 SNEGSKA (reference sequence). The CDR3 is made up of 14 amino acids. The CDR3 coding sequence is TGCAGTGCTACCGGGACTACCTCCTACAATGAGCAGTTCTTC. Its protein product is CSATGTTSYNEQFF.

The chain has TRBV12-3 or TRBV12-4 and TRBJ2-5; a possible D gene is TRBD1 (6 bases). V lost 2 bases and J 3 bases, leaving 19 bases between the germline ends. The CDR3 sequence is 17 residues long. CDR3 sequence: CASSLFPDLGAKETQYF. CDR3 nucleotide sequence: TGTGCCAGCAGTTTATTCCCAGATCTGGGGGCGAAAGAGACCCAGTACTTC.

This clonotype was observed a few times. CDR3 sequence reads: CASTNSTGYTF. In DNA form, the CDR3 reads TGTGCCAGTACTAATTCCACGGGCTACACCTTC. The genes are TRBV12-3 or TRBV12-4 and TRBJ1-2; D is unclear. The V gene lost 9 bases and the J gene lost 8 bases, with 13 bases spanning the gap. This CDR3 is 11 amino acids long.

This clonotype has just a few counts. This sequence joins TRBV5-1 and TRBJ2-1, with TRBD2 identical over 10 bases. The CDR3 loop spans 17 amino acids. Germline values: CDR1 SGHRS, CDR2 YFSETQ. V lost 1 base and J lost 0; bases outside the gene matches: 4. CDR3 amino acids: CASSLTRTSGSYNEQFF. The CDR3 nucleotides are TGCGCCAGCAGCTTGACTAGGACTAGCGGCTCCTACAATGAGCAGTTCTTC.

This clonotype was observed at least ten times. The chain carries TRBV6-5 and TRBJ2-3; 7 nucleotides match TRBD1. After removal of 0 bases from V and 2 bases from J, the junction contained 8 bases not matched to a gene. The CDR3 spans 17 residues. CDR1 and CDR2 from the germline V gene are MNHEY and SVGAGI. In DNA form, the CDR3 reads TGTGCCAGCAGTTACTCGTCTAGGACAGGCCTCACAGATACGCAGTATTTT. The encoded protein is CASSYSSRTGLTDTQYF.

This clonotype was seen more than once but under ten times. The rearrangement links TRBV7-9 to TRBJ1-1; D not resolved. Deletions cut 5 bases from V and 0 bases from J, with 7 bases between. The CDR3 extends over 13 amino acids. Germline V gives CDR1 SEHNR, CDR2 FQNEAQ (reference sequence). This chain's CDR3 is CASSPILNTEAFF. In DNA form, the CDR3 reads TGTGCCAGCAGCCCCATCTTGAACACTGAAGCTTTCTTT.

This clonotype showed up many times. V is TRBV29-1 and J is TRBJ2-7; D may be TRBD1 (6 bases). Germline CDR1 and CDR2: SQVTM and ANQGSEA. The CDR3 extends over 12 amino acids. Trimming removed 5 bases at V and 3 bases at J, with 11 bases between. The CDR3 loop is CSVIGQLYEQYF. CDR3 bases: TGCAGCGTTATTGGACAGCTCTACGAGCAGTACTTC.

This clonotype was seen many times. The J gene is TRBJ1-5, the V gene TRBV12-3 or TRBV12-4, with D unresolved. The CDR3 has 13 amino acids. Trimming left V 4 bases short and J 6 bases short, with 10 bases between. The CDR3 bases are TGTGCCAGCAGTTCGAGAGGATCTCAGCCCCAGCATTTT. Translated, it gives CASSSRGSQPQHF.